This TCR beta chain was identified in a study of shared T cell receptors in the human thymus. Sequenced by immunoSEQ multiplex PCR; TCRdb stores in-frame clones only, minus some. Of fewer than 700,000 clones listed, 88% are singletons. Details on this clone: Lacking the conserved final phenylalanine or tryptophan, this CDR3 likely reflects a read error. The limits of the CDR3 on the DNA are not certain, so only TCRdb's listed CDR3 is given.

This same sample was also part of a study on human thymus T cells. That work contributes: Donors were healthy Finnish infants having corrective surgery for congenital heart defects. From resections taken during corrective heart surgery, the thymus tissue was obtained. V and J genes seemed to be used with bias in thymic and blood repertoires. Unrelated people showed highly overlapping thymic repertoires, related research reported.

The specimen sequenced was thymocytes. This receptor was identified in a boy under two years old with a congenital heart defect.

CDR3 loop: CASTPRRGLAAFPTIL. The chain carries TRBV28 and TRBJ2-7; TRBD2 was called by the table and not checked on the DNA. Germline CDR1 reads MDHEN; CDR2 reads SYDVKM. Counting both end residues, the CDR3 totals 16 amino acids.